This T cell receptor beta chain was profiled in a study of beta chain features in type 1 diabetes. Study overall: Across all samples, approximately 110,000,000 sorted cells were examined. Whole-study findings and limits: Among patients with Type 1 diabetes, TCRB CDR3s were moderately but significantly shorter in every one of the four CD4+ subsets.

Every bit of the isolated RNA underwent reverse transcription, so sequencing read expressed TCRB transcripts. Reads from naive, central memory and regulatory T cell samples averaged approximately 3.7 million. Clones were read by immunoSEQ multiplex PCR, and TCRdb kept only the in-frame ones, dropping some. There are roughly 24,000 clones in the sample; 55% to 75% occur only once, and about 4% lies in the top ten. Blood was drawn once from each donor into heparinised tubes. The draws averaged roughly 120 mL. Via CD45RO/CCR7/CD25/CD127/CD95/CD27, cells of the CD4+ naive, central memory, regulatory and stem cell-like memory subsets were sorted. Note on this clone: Its matching antigen is unknown.

This clonotype was sampled from a man younger than 30 with type 1 diabetes. The sequencing input was Tregs from blood.

The CDR3: CASSLGTSGREQFF. The CDR3 DNA sequence: TGTGCCAGCAGCTTAGGGACTAGCGGGAGGGAGCAGTTCTTC. V and J are TRBV11-2 and TRBJ2-1; 14 bases are shared with TRBD2. V trimming: 1 base; J trimming: 10 bases; junction bases outside the gene matches: 0. Germline values: CDR1 SGHAT, CDR2 FQNNGV. CDR3 length: 14 residues.